These 4 T cell receptor beta chains came from one sample sequenced in a study of blood T cells in healthy people across ages. Then a second PCR, running roughly 7 to 11 cycles, was carried out with a sample-barcoded 5' primer and a J-beta primer mix. TCRdb recomputed calls from the 5' RACE reads with MiXCR, one row per CDR3 protein. Seen here are 980,000 or so distinct CDR3 sequences, 45% to 50% observed once, and the top ten hold 13%. Sequenced sample: blood. The receptor set was obtained from a man aged 30-40 years in good health.

The table lists this clonotype with a few counts. This sequence joins TRBV5-1 and TRBJ1-2; weak D call: TRBD1 (5 bases). Germline-derived CDR1 and CDR2 are SGHRS and YFSETQ. V was shortened by 4 bases and J by 4 bases, with 14 bases between the two germline ends. The CDR3 covers 14 residues. Here the CDR3 reads CASSPDTHGYGYTF. Written as DNA, the CDR3 is TGCGCCAGCAGCCCGGACACCCACGGCTATGGCTACACCTTC.

The chain uses TRBV5-1 and TRBJ2-2; 13 bases line up with TRBD2. The ends lost 0 bases at V and 6 bases at J; junction bases unmatched: 2. Germline loops: CDR1 SGHRS, CDR2 YFSETQ. This CDR3 spans 16 amino acids. CDR3 sequence: CASSLEGLAGSGELFF. The CDR3, as DNA: TGCGCCAGCAGCTTGGAGGGACTAGCGGGGTCCGGGGAGCTGTTTTTT. The full variable domain, completed using reference TRBV5-1 and TRBJ2-2, is KAGVTQTPRYLIKTRGQQVTLSCSPISGHRSVSWYQQTPGQGLQFLFEYFSETQRNKGNFPGRFSGRQFSNSRSEMNVSTLELGDSALYLCASSLEGLAGSGELFFGEGSRLTVL.

This clonotype was counted a few times. The CDR3 loop reads CASSAPGRDRANNEQFF. The CDR3 DNA reads TGTGCCAGCAGCGCCCCTGGCCGGGACAGGGCTAACAATGAGCAGTTCTTC. This rearrangement joins TRBV9 to TRBJ2-1; 9 positions agree with TRBD1. With V trimmed by 3 bases and J by 5 bases, 12 bases remained unmatched. Germline CDR1 is SGDLS and CDR2 is YYNGEE. The CDR3 has 17 residues.

This clonotype was counted between two and nine times. This chain links TRBV7-2 with TRBJ2-7; no clear D gene. V was clipped by 5 bases and J by 5 bases, with 7 bases between them. The germline CDR1 and CDR2 sequences are SGHTA and FQGNSA. There are 11 residues in the CDR3. CDR3 DNA sequence: TGTGCCAGCAGCCAACGGAACGAGCAGTACTTC. Its translation: CASSQRNEQYF.